This TCR beta chain was recorded in a study of T cell responses to AZD1222 COVID-19 vaccine. Study findings and constraints: Repertoire sampling occurred only after the peak T cell response. Variant regions that are unmutated are reportedly the target of nearly half of spike-specific TCRs. CD4 TCRs linked to vaccination spanned spike, dominating at 160-218 and 743-854.

Concerning this clone itself: The antigen is undetermined.

Clones were sequenced by immunoSEQ multiplex PCR, and TCRdb holds only the in-frame ones, with some missing. The profile covers about 110,000 clones, with around 91% appearing a single time and around 7.6% taken by the ten largest. Deletions cut 5 bases from V and 0 bases from J, with 14 bases between. This CDR3 is built from 15 residues. Looked up from germline, CDR1 is LNHDA and CDR2 is SQIVND (reference sequence). The starting material was peripheral blood, obtained 28 days after the second AZD1222 dose. The chain combines TRBV19 with TRBJ2-7; D remains ambiguous. The TCR comes from an adult who received the AZD1222 COVID-19 vaccine. The CDR3 nucleotides read TGTGCCAGTAGTGGCCTCTCTGGGAACTCCTACGAGCAGTACTTC. Residues: CASSGLSGNSYEQYF.